The clone carrying this T cell receptor (beta chain) was found many times. The antigen is not known. This CDR3 is 15 amino acids long. Trimming took 2 bases from V and 3 from J, leaving 12 bases between them. Germline V gene sequence: CDR1 MRHNA, CDR2 SNTAGT. TCR alpha and TCR beta cDNA libraries carrying sample barcodes and UMIs were produced by 5'RACE using constant-segment primers. Using its own MiXCR run on the 5' RACE reads, TCRdb lists one record per CDR3 protein. The sample holds hundreds of thousands of distinct CDR3 sequences, 15% to 20% seen once. This entry is derived from a study of T-cell memory formation after mild COVID-19. Study-level information: For the most part, TCR clusters were specific to one donor. Findings and limits, study-wide: Clones shrinking from day 15 to 85 showed even CD4/CD8 mixes; later expanders tilted CD4+.

Sample: PBMCs or a T cell subset sorted from them (not recorded which). This chain links TRBV6-4 with TRBJ2-3; D gene uncertain. This TCR came from a man aged 18 to 30 who had mild COVID-19 (a few samples of this study predate the infection). Cell type and time point are not known. The CDR3 DNA reads as TGTGCCAGCAGTGACGGCGAGACCGGGACAGATACGCAGTATTTT. This gives the protein CASSDGETGTDTQYF.